These T cell receptor beta chains were read from a single sample in a study of blood T cell repertoires in COVID-19. Only in-frame clones appear in the TCRdb table, and some are missing; sequencing was by immunoSEQ multiplex PCR. The data contain around 360,000 clones, around 87% of them singletons. Sample: PBMCs or T cells enriched from blood (not recorded which). These receptors originate from a man aged 40-49 years in a cohort exposed to, infected with or recovered from COVID-19 (not recorded which). Both conserved end residues are part of each CDR3. The order of the fields is clone size, V gene, J gene, D gene, CDR3 DNA, CDR3 protein. A D gene is named only where the DNA matches it firmly. Clone size is shown for a subset of rows, as once, few, many or a class of expanded clone.

>once|TRBV6-4|TRBJ1-1|.
TGTGCCAGCAGTGAGGTTGGTGGGCAGGGAAGTCGTGAAGCTTTCTTT
CASSEVGGQGSREAFF
>.|TRBV27|TRBJ2-3|.
TGTGCCAGCAGTTTGTCCAGCGCCACAGATACGCAGTATTTT
CASSLSSATDTQYF
>.|TRBV2|TRBJ2-3|.
TGTGCCAGCAGTAAACAGGGTGTGTTGGATACGCAGTATTTT
CASSKQGVLDTQYF
>.|TRBV6-5|TRBJ2-5|TRBD1
TGTGCCAGCAGAAGACAGGGGCGGGAGACCCAGTACTTC
CASRRQGRETQYF
>.|TRBV28|TRBJ2-2|TRBD1
TGTGCCAGCAGTTCCGGACAGGGGGGAAGATCCGGGGAGCTGTTTTTT
CASSSGQGGRSGELFF
>once|TRBV21-1|TRBJ1-1|.
TGTGCCAGCAGCAAAAACGTCGTCGGGCAGGGAGGCTCTGAAGCTTTCTTT
CASSKNVVGQGGSEAFF
>.|TRBV29-1|TRBJ1-5|TRBD1
TGCAGTGCCCAGGGGGGCGCGAATCAGCCCCAGCATTTT
CSAQGGANQPQHF
>.|TRBV7-6|TRBJ2-5|TRBD2
TGTGCCAGCAGCTTAGTGGCCGGGACTAGCGGGAAGAAGACCCAGTACTTC
CASSLVAGTSGKKTQYF
>few|TRBV30|TRBJ1-4|.
TGTGCCTGGAGTCGCGGCTCCGGGAGTAATGAAAAACTGTTTTTT
CAWSRGSGSNEKLFF
>.|TRBV5-1|TRBJ1-2|.
TGCGCCAGCAGCCCGGAGGGGGGAGGGGGCTACACCTTC
CASSPEGGGGYTF
>.|TRBV19|TRBJ2-1|.
TGTGCCAGTAGAGACACTAGCACTGCAATATTTGAGCAGTTCTTC
CASRDTSTAIFEQFF
>.|TRBV20-1|TRBJ1-1|.
TGCAGTGCTAGTTCTCGGGGGTGGGAGTCTGAAGCTTTCTTT
CSASSRGWESEAFF
>.|TRBV4-1|TRBJ2-3|TRBD2
TGCGCCAGCAGCCAAGATCCTACTAGCGGGAGTAGGGATACGCAGTATTTT
CASSQDPTSGSRDTQYF
>.|TRBV10-3|TRBJ1-2|.
TGTGCCATCAGTGTTGTGGGCACCTATGGCTACACCTTC
CAISVVGTYGYTF
>.|TRBV5-4|TRBJ2-2|.
TGTGCCAGCAGCTTGCCCTATACGAACACCGGGGAGCTGTTTTTT
CASSLPYTNTGELFF
>.|TRBV11-1|TRBJ2-1|.
TGTGCCAGCAGCTTAGTATCGGCCTACAATGAGCAGTTCTTC
CASSLVSAYNEQFF
>.|TRBV6-1|TRBJ2-5|.
TGTGCCAGCAGTGAAAGCCCGGACAGTACGTGGGAGACCCAGTACTTC
CASSESPDSTWETQYF
>.|TRBV5-1|TRBJ2-1|TRBD2
TGCGCCAGCAGCCCGGGACTAGCGGGAGGGAAAGACAATGAGCAGTTCTTC
CASSPGLAGGKDNEQFF